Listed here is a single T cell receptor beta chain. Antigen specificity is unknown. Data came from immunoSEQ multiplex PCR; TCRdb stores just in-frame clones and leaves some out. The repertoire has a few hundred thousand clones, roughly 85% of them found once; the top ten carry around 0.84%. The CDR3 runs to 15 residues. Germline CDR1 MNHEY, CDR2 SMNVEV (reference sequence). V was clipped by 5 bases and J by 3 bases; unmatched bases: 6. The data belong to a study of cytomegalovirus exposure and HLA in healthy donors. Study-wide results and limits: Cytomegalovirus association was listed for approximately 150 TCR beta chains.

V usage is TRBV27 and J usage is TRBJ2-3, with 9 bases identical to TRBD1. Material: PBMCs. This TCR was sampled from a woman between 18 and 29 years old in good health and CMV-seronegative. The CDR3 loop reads CASSMDRGQTDTQYF. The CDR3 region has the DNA TGTGCCAGCAGTATGGACAGGGGACAGACAGATACGCAGTATTTT.